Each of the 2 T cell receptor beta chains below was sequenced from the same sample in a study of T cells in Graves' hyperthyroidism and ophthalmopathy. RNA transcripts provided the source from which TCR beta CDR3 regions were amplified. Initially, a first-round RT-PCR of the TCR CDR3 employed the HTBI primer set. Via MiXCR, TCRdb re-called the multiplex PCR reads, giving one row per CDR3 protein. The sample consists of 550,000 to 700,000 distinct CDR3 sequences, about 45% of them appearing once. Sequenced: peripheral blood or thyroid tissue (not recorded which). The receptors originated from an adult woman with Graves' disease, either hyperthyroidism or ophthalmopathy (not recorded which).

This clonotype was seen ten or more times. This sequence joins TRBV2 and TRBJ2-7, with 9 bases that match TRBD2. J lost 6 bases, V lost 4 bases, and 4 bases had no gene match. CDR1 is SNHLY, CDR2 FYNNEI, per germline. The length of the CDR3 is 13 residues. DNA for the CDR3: TGTGCCAGCAGTGGGTTAGCGGGAGCCGAGCAGTACTTC. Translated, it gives CASSGLAGAEQYF.

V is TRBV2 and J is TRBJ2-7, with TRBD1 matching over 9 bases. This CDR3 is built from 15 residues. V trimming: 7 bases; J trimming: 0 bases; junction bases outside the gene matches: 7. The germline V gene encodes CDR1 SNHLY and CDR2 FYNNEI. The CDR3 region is CASIGTGINSYEQYF. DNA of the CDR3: TGTGCCAGCATCGGGACAGGGATAAACTCCTACGAGCAGTACTTC.